One sample yielded the 10 T cell receptor beta chains listed below, sequenced in a study of cytomegalovirus exposure and HLA in healthy donors. 13 Jbeta primers and 60 Vbeta primers were used for the PCR. Sequenced by immunoSEQ multiplex PCR; TCRdb stores in-frame clones only, minus some. Of about 110,000 clones listed, around 82% are singletons. Input material: PBMCs. The receptors originated from a man aged 50-60 years in good health and CMV-seronegative.

This clone is a singleton in its sample. The chain uses TRBV27 and TRBJ2-7; TRBD2 aligns across 7 bases. This CDR3 is 16 amino acids long. The V segment lost 4 bases and the J segment 5 bases; nucleotides outside the gene matches: 14. Germline CDR1 and CDR2: MNHEY and SMNVEV (reference sequence). CDR3 DNA sequence: TGTGCCAGCAGTTCCCTGGGGGGGGAAACTGGAAACGAGCAGTACTTC. Its translation is CASSSLGGETGNEQYF.

CDR3 sequence: CASGPGREAYNEQFF. Here the CDR3 DNA reads TGTGCCAGCGGGCCGGGCAGGGAAGCCTACAATGAGCAGTTCTTC. This rearrangement joins TRBV5-4 to TRBJ2-1; the D gene is possibly TRBD1 (5 bases). CDR1 is SGHNT and CDR2 is YYREEE in the germline V gene (reference sequence). The CDR3 consists of 15 residues. Trimming took off 7 bases at V and 2 bases at J, with 16 bases between the two ends.

There are a few counts of this clone. The same CDR3 also results from other DNA sequences found in this sample. The chain couples TRBV4-1 to TRBJ1-5; possibly TRBD1 for D (5 bases). The CDR3 has 14 amino acids. The V end lost 0 bases, the J end lost 4 bases, and 7 bases lay between the germline ends. From germline, CDR1 is MGHRA and CDR2 YSYEKL. In nucleotides, the CDR3 is TGCGCCAGCAGCCAAGAGGGGGGAAATCAGCCCCAGCATTTT. It translates to CASSQEGGNQPQHF.

The chain links TRBV28 to TRBJ1-1, with 7 bases lining up with TRBD1. Germline values: CDR1 MDHEN, CDR2 SYDVKM. The CDR3 has 14 residues. Losses at the gene ends were 4 bases for V and 2 bases for J; bases not matched to a gene: 4. The CDR3 sequence is CASSSDRTNTEAFF. The CDR3 DNA is TGTGCCAGCAGTTCGGACAGGACAAACACTGAAGCTTTCTTT.

This clone has only a few counts. This sequence joins TRBV28 and TRBJ1-1; possibly TRBD1 for D (6 bases). The CDR3 contains 14 residues. CDR1 MDHEN and CDR2 SYDVKM come from the germline V gene. Trimming removed 6 bases from V and 11 bases from J, with 22 bases in between. The CDR3, as DNA: TGTGCCAGCAGCTCCGACAGGTACGTCTCCCGTGCTTTCTTT. Its protein product is CASSSDRYVSRAFF.

V gene TRBV11-3 combines with J gene TRBJ2-6; D gene unclear. V gave up 5 bases and J gave up 0 bases, with 11 bases separating them. Germline-derived CDR1 and CDR2 are SGHNT and YENEEA. The CDR3 runs to 16 residues. CDR3 nucleotides: TGTGCCAGCAGCCAGTATGGGCCCTCTGGGGCCAACGTCCTGACTTTC. It codes for CASSQYGPSGANVLTF.

Note on this clone: Other DNA sequences from this sample encode an identical CDR3 as well. This sequence joins TRBV30 and TRBJ2-1; TRBD2 aligns across 10 bases. The germline gives CDR1 GTSNPN, CDR2 SVGIG (reference sequence). J was trimmed by 1 base and V by 3 bases; bases with no gene match: 6. CDR3 length equals 16 residues. The CDR3 DNA follows: TGTGCCTGGAGCGCGCTAGCGGGGGAATCCTACAATGAGCAGTTCTTC. Protein sequence: CAWSALAGESYNEQFF.

The rearrangement uses TRBV6-1 and TRBJ2-7; TRBD2 aligns across 13 bases. Germline CDR1 and CDR2: MNHNS and SASEGT. The CDR3 spans 14 residues. V lost 6 bases and J lost 6; bases outside the gene matches: 5. The CDR3 bases are TGTGCCAGCAGCTTACTAGCGGGGGGGGGCGAGCAGTACTTC. Its translation: CASSLLAGGGEQYF.

The chain couples TRBV4-1 to TRBJ1-2; TRBD1 matches at 8 bases. V gave up 4 bases and J gave up 1 base; unmatched junction bases: 11. Germline values: CDR1 MGHRA, CDR2 YSYEKL. The CDR3 has 17 residues. CDR3 in DNA: TGCGCCAGCAGCCGGGGGGGGGACAGGACCCATAACTATGGCTACACCTTC. It codes for CASSRGGDRTHNYGYTF.

The V and J genes are TRBV19 and TRBJ1-1; D call uncertain. V gave up 0 bases and J gave up 7 bases, with 15 bases separating them. The CDR3 is 15 residues long. The germline gives CDR1 LNHDA, CDR2 SQIVND (reference sequence). CDR3 in DNA: TGTGCCAGTAGTATAGATTGGAGTGGTGTCAGTGAAGCTTTCTTT. Amino acids: CASSIDWSGVSEAFF.